Below, 10 T cell receptor beta chains from the same sample are listed, as sequenced in a study of T cell changes during pregnancy in multiple sclerosis. This table comes from immunoSEQ multiplex PCR, and its TCRdb copy is limited to in-frame clones, with some not included. Among 100,000 or so clones listed, almost 95% were seen once. This material consisted of peripheral blood, taken in the third trimester of pregnancy. The receptor source for this set is a female donor with multiple sclerosis, enrolled in a pregnancy study.

This chain joins TRBV6-5 and TRBJ2-7; TRBD1 is a possible D gene (5 bases). V lost 4 bases, J lost 5 bases, and 15 bases lay in between. The CDR3 loop spans 14 amino acids. CDR1 and CDR2 (germline): MNHEY, SVGAGI. CDR3 coding DNA: TGTGCCAGCAGTTCGATCAGGGTTGTCGACGAGCAGTACTTC. It encodes CASSSIRVVDEQYF.

The chain couples TRBV5-1 to TRBJ2-4, with a tentative D call TRBD2 (5 bases). V was cut by 2 bases and J by 3 bases, with 9 bases left in between. The germline CDR1 and CDR2 sequences are SGHRS and YFSETQ. The CDR3 has 14 residues. CDR3 residues: CASSLEGVKNIQYF. Here the CDR3 DNA reads TGCGCCAGCAGCTTAGAGGGCGTCAAAAACATTCAGTACTTC. The full variable domain, completed using reference TRBV5-1 and TRBJ2-4, is KAGVTQTPRYLIKTRGQQVTLSCSPISGHRSVSWYQQTPGQGLQFLFEYFSETQRNKGNFPGRFSGRQFSNSRSEMNVSTLELGDSALYLCASSLEGVKNIQYFGAGTRLSVL.

The chain has TRBV19 and TRBJ1-3; 7 bases agree with TRBD1. CDR3 length: 15 residues. Trimming took 6 bases from V and 4 from J; bases not matched to a gene: 9. The germline V gene encodes CDR1 LNHDA and CDR2 SQIVND (reference sequence). In DNA form, the CDR3 reads TGTGCCAGTAGCATGGGACAGCTTGTGGGAAACACCATATATTTT. Its translation is CASSMGQLVGNTIYF.

The genes are TRBV5-4 and TRBJ2-1, with TRBD1 as a possible D gene (6 bases). The germline V gene has CDR1 SGHNT and CDR2 YYREEE (reference sequence). This CDR3 region has 13 residues. Trimming took 4 bases from V and 2 from J, leaving 7 bases between them. The CDR3 bases are TGTGCCAGCAGCCAGGGGCCCTACAATGAGCAGTTCTTC. It specifies CASSQGPYNEQFF. The full variable domain, completed using reference TRBV5-4 and TRBJ2-1, is ETGVTQSPTHLIKTRGQQVTLRCSSQSGHNTVSWYQQALGQGPQFIFQYYREEENGRGNFPPRFSGLQFPNYSSELNVNALELDDSALYLCASSQGPYNEQFFGPGTRLTVL.

Here the CDR3 reads CASSSTGTRRENEQFF. The CDR3 region has the DNA TGTGCCAGCAGCTCGACCGGGACTCGACGGGAGAATGAGCAGTTCTTC. The rearrangement links TRBV9 to TRBJ2-1, with D possibly matching TRBD2 (6 bases). There are 16 residues in the CDR3. V gave up 4 bases and J gave up 7 bases, with 21 bases separating them. The germline V gene encodes CDR1 SGDLS and CDR2 YYNGEE. The whole variable domain, filled in from reference TRBV9 and TRBJ2-1, reads DSGVTQTPKHLITATGQRVTLRCSPRSGDLSVYWYQQSLDQGLQFLIQYYNGEERAKGNILERFSAQQFPDLHSELNLSSLELGDSALYFCASSSTGTRRENEQFFGPGTRLTVL.

This clone was picked up one time. This CDR3 is CASGQGDSYYEQYF. In nucleotides, the CDR3 is TGTGCCAGCGGGCAAGGGGACAGCTACTACGAGCAGTACTTC. The chain joins TRBV28 to TRBJ2-7, with TRBD1 matching 7 bases. In germline, CDR1 is MDHEN, CDR2 SYDVKM. With 8 bases clipped from V and 3 bases from J, the junction kept 10 bases outside the gene matches. This CDR3 has 14 amino acids.

The chain has TRBV6-5 and TRBJ2-1; D not resolved. The germline V gene encodes CDR1 MNHEY and CDR2 SVGAGI. The V end was cut by 4 bases, the J end by 4 bases, with 14 bases between. The CDR3 extends over 15 amino acids. The CDR3 coding sequence is TGTGCCAGCAGTTTGTTTTTTCGGAGTTACAATGAGCAGTTCTTC. Protein sequence: CASSLFFRSYNEQFF.

A single count supports this clone. The J gene is TRBJ2-5, the V gene TRBV4-3; tentative D call: TRBD2 (6 bases). Germline values: CDR1 LGHNA, CDR2 YSLEER. This CDR3 is 17 amino acids long. V was cut by 3 bases and J by 5 bases, with 22 bases left in between. CDR3 loop: CASSQGTPGVPWETQYF. CDR3 sequence (DNA): TGCGCCAGCAGCCAGGGGACCCCGGGAGTACCTTGGGAGACCCAGTACTTC.

This chain connects TRBV10-2 to TRBJ2-5; tentative D call: TRBD2 (5 bases). The germline V gene has CDR1 WSHSY and CDR2 SAAADI. Trimming cost V 3 bases and J 5 bases, with 13 bases left between them. This CDR3 region has 14 residues. CDR3: CASSDSIRGETQYF. The CDR3 DNA sequence: TGCGCCAGCAGTGACAGTATCAGAGGGGAGACCCAGTACTTC.

This clone appeared a single time. The chain uses TRBV5-1 and TRBJ2-7; 7 bases align to TRBD1. The CDR3 totals 14 residues. Germline V gives CDR1 SGHRS, CDR2 YFSETQ. J gave up 2 bases and V 4 bases, and 6 bases lay outside the gene matches. The CDR3 protein is CASSGGQPPYEQYF. The CDR3 DNA reads as TGCGCCAGCAGCGGGGGACAGCCACCCTACGAGCAGTACTTC.